A selection of T cell receptor beta chains follows, all from one sample in a study of T cell changes during pregnancy in multiple sclerosis. Only in-frame clones appear in the TCRdb table, and some are missing; sequencing was by immunoSEQ multiplex PCR. Counted here are 20,000 to 25,000 clones, approximately 90% occurring once; the ten biggest clones make up approximately 0.73%. The source material was CD4+ T cells from peripheral blood mononuclear cells, sampled in the third trimester of pregnancy. All receptors come from a female donor with multiple sclerosis, enrolled in a pregnancy study. Each CDR3 is given with its conserved first and last residue. The D gene is left open where the match is weak. The listing skips clone size in some rows; elsewhere it reads once, few, many or a size class.

TRBV30,.,TRBJ1-3,.,TGTGCCTGGAGTTCCCGAGGTTTCACTGGAAACACCATATATTTT,CAWSSRGFTGNTIYF
TRBV9,.,TRBJ1-2,.,TGTGCCAGCAGCGTAGGAGGTGGCTATGGCTACACCTTC,CASSVGGGYGYTF
TRBV5-1,.,TRBJ1-4,TRBD1,TGCGCCAGCAGCCTACGACAGGGAGAAGAAAAACTGTTTTTT,CASSLRQGEEKLFF
TRBV5-8,.,TRBJ1-1,.,TGTGCCAGCAGCTTATACGGGACGGTGGGGGCTCAAGCTTTCTTT,CASSLYGTVGAQAFF
TRBV2,.,TRBJ2-7,.,TGTGCCAGCACCGGACAGTCAGCTCCGTTTTTTGTGGGCGAGCAGTACTTC,CASTGQSAPFFVGEQYF
TRBV7-2,few,TRBJ1-6,.,TGTGCCAGCAGCTTATCGGTCGAGACACCCCTCCACTTT,CASSLSVETPLHF
TRBV6-6,.,TRBJ1-2,TRBD1,TGTGCCAGCAGGGACAGGGGCGGCTACACCTTC,CASRDRGGYTF
TRBV11-3,.,TRBJ1-1,.,TGTGCCAGCAGCTTAAATGCAGGAGGAGACACTGAAGCTTTCTTT,CASSLNAGGDTEAFF
TRBV7-2,.,TRBJ2-3,.,TGTGCCAGCAGCTTAAGGCGGGCGGCAGATACGCAGTATTTT,CASSLRRAADTQYF
TRBV5-1,.,TRBJ1-1,.,TGCGCCAGCAGCTTGTACGGGACACAAGACGAAGCTTTCTTT,CASSLYGTQDEAFF
TRBV4-1,.,TRBJ2-3,TRBD2,TGCGCCAGCAGCCTAACCGGGACTAGCGGGAAAGGCGATACGCAGTATTTT,CASSLTGTSGKGDTQYF
TRBV9,.,TRBJ2-7,TRBD1,TGTGCCAGCAGCGCGCAGGGGGCGAGCTCCTACGAGCAGTACTTC,CASSAQGASSYEQYF
TRBV2,.,TRBJ2-1,.,TGTGCCAGCAGTGAAGGGCGGGCGGCAATCTTC,CASSEGRAAIF
TRBV18,.,TRBJ1-1,TRBD1,TGTGCCAGCTCGGCCGGACAGGGTAGGTACACTGAAGCTTTCTTT,CASSAGQGRYTEAFF
TRBV4-1,.,TRBJ1-2,TRBD1,TGCGCCAGCAGCCCGGGATCGGACAGGAGACTGGCTGGCTACACCTTC,CASSPGSDRRLAGYTF
TRBV7-2,.,TRBJ1-2,TRBD1,TGTGCCAGCAGCTTAGGCGCAGGGGGCTATGGCTACACCTTC,CASSLGAGGYGYTF
TRBV4-2,.,TRBJ1-2,TRBD1,TGTGCCAGCAGCCAGGGTCAGGGGGCGCAGGGCTATGGCTACACCTTC,CASSQGQGAQGYGYTF
TRBV28,.,TRBJ2-7,TRBD2,TGTGCCAGCACCCTGGGAGGGGCCCTCTCCTACGAGCAGTACTTC,CASTLGGALSYEQYF
TRBV29-1,.,TRBJ2-7,.,TGCAGCGTCTATCGCCCCGGGGGCTACGAGCAGTACTTC,CSVYRPGGYEQYF
TRBV28,.,TRBJ2-5,TRBD1,TGTGCCAGCAGTTTTACGGGACAGGGGGCCGCCGGGGCCCAGTACTTC,CASSFTGQGAAGAQYF
TRBV18,.,TRBJ1-1,.,TGTGCCAGCTCACGGGCCAGGATGGTCGCTGAAGCTTTCTTT,CASSRARMVAEAFF
TRBV19,.,TRBJ1-4,TRBD1,TGTGCCAGTAGCCCCGCAGGGGGCTTGGATGAAAAACTGTTTTTT,CASSPAGGLDEKLFF
TRBV2,.,TRBJ2-3,.,TGTGCCACAAATAGCCTAGGGGTCACAGATACGCAGTATTTT,CATNSLGVTDTQYF
TRBV18,.,TRBJ2-6,.,TGTGCCAGCTCGGACTTCTTCTCATCCTCTGGGGCCAACGTCCTGACTTTC,CASSDFFSSSGANVLTF
TRBV5-1,.,TRBJ1-3,.,TGCGCCAGCAGCCCTACACAGGGATACGGAAACACCATATATTTT,CASSPTQGYGNTIYF
TRBV7-8,.,TRBJ2-1,TRBD1,TGTGCCAGCAGCTTCCGGGACAGGGGAGTTTCGGAGGGGTTCTTC,CASSFRDRGVSEGFF